Following are 4 T cell receptor beta chains from one sample sequenced in a study of blood T cell repertoires in COVID-19. Using immunoSEQ multiplex PCR, the repertoire was profiled, and TCRdb retains in-frame clones only, with some absent. Of roughly 570,000 clones listed, roughly 91% were seen once; the top ten hold roughly 8%. Input material: peripheral blood. Receptors originate from a woman aged 50 to 60 with COVID-19, enrolled during active disease.

V usage is TRBV19 and J usage is TRBJ2-4; D may be TRBD1 (7 bases). Germline assignment: CDR1 LNHDA and CDR2 SQIVND (reference sequence). V lost 4 bases and J lost 0, with 22 bases in between. The length of the CDR3 is 19 residues. CDR3 amino acids: CASSTRGVELRGAKNIQYF. CDR3 DNA sequence: TGTGCCAGTAGTACCAGGGGGGTAGAATTAAGGGGAGCCAAAAACATTCAGTACTTC. Full variable domain (remainder filled in from reference TRBV19 and TRBJ2-4): DGGITQSPKYLFRKEGQNVTLSCEQNLNHDAMYWYRQDPGQGLRLIYYSQIVNDFQKGDIAEGYSVSREKKESFPLTVTSAQKNPTAFYLCASSTRGVELRGAKNIQYFGAGTRLSVL.

Only one count was recorded for this clone. The V and J genes are TRBV6-1 and TRBJ1-2; D is ambiguous. Germline CDR1 MNHNS, CDR2 SASEGT. This CDR3 is 16 amino acids long. V gave up 1 base and J gave up 4 bases, with 16 bases separating them. As DNA, the CDR3 is TGTGCCAGCAGTGAAGAGCCGGGGAGACGGACCTATGGCTACACCTTC. It codes for CASSEEPGRRTYGYTF.

This rearrangement joins TRBV2 to TRBJ2-2; D might be TRBD2 (6 bases). Trimming took 6 bases from V and 4 from J, leaving 12 bases between them. This CDR3 has 14 amino acids. CDR1 is SNHLY and CDR2 is FYNNEI in the germline V gene. In DNA form, the CDR3 reads TGTGCCAGCAGCGGGGGACTGGGCACCGGGGAGCTGTTTTTT. Amino acid sequence: CASSGGLGTGELFF. Full variable domain (remainder filled in from reference TRBV2 and TRBJ2-2): EPEVTQTPSHQVTQMGQEVILRCVPISNHLYFYWYRQILGQKVEFLVSFYNNEISEKSEIFDDQFSVERPDGSNFTLKIRSTKLEDSAMYFCASSGGLGTGELFFGEGSRLTVL.

The V and J genes are TRBV19 and TRBJ2-7; 7 nucleotides line up with TRBD1. Germline V gene data show CDR1 as LNHDA and CDR2 as SQIVND (reference sequence). The CDR3 totals 14 residues. Unmatched junction bases numbered 6, after V lost 5 bases and J lost 2 bases. The CDR3 reads CASSAGTEAYEQYF. DNA of the CDR3: TGTGCCAGTAGTGCCGGGACAGAGGCCTACGAGCAGTACTTC.